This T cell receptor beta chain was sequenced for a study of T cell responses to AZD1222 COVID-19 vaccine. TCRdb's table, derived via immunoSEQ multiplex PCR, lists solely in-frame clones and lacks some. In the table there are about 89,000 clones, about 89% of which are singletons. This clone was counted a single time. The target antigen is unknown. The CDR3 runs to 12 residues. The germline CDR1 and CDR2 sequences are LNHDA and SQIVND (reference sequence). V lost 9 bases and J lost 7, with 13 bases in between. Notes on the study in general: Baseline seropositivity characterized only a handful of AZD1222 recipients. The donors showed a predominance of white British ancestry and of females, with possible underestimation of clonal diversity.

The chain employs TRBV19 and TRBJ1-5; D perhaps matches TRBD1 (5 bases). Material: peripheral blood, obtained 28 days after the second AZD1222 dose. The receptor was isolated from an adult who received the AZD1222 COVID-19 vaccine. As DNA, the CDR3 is TGTGCCAGCGGGGGAGTGCAACAGCCCCAGCATTTT. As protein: CASGGVQQPQHF.